This T cell receptor (beta chain) was captured in a study of blood T cells in healthy people across ages. Study-wide results and caveats: Both naive CD4+ cell counts and diversity were greater in long-lived donors than in aged donors.

The V gene's germline CDR1 is SGHDN and CDR2 FVKESK. The V gene lost 3 bases and the J gene lost 1 base, with 10 bases spanning the gap. This CDR3 contains 14 residues. Then a second PCR, running roughly 7 to 11 cycles, was carried out with a sample-barcoded 5' primer and a J-beta primer mix. TCRdb passed the 5' RACE reads through MiXCR, listing each CDR3 protein once. Here the sample spans 850,000 to 950,000 distinct CDR3 sequences, about 30% being singletons. Note on this clonotype: Its antigen is unknown.

Sequencing was performed on blood. The chain uses TRBV14 and TRBJ2-7; the D gene is possibly TRBD1 (6 bases). The sequence was collected from a woman of 80 years or more in good health. CDR3 amino acids: CASSHDRFSYEQYF. For the CDR3, the DNA is TGTGCCAGCAGCCATGACAGGTTTTCCTACGAGCAGTACTTC. The variable domain in full, completed from reference TRBV14 and TRBJ2-7, reads EAGVTQFPSHSVIEKGQTVTLRCDPISGHDNLYWYRRVMGKEIKFLLHFVKESKQDESGMPNNRFLAERTGGTYSTLKVQPAELEDSGVYFCASSHDRFSYEQYFGPGTRLTVT.